This T cell receptor beta chain was found in a study of cytomegalovirus exposure and HLA in healthy donors. About the study: Samples from HLA-typed donors yielded about 86 million unique TCRs in an early data release.

60 Vbeta and 13 Jbeta primers were used in PCR. Sequenced by immunoSEQ multiplex PCR; TCRdb stores in-frame clones only, minus some. The data contain 120,000 or so clones, roughly 86% of them seen just once; the ten biggest clones take up 1.8%. From germline, CDR1 is SNHLY and CDR2 FYNNEI. CDR3 length: 14 amino acids. V gave up 6 bases and J gave up 3 bases; unmatched junction bases: 2. This clone was detected a few times. The receptor was isolated from a man between 18 and 35 years old in good health and CMV-seronegative. The gene calls are TRBV2 and TRBJ1-5, with TRBD1 matching 10 bases. Sequencing was carried out using PBMCs. The CDR3 nucleotides read TGTGCCAGCAGGGACAGGGGGTTCAATCAGCCCCAGCATTTT. Translation gives CASRDRGFNQPQHF.